This T cell receptor (beta chain) was sequenced in a study of CD8+CD57+ T cells in acquired aplastic anemia. Study background: Average DNA yield from sorted CD4+ and CD8+ cells was around 3 ug.

On this clonotype itself: Its matching antigen is unknown.

J lost 7 bases, V lost 5 bases, and 10 bases had no gene match. There are 14 residues in the CDR3. Germline CDR1 is SEHNR and CDR2 is FQNEAQ (reference sequence). The template for TCR beta VDJ and CDR3 sequence profiling was genomic DNA. TCRdb re-called the reads with MiXCR, one entry per CDR3 protein. The table shows roughly 300,000 distinct CDR3 sequences, with 56% occurring only once. Study-wide points: Patients and controls had in common twenty-nine CD8+ CDR3 sequences. Controls did not differ significantly from patients in CD8+ Simpson's diversity.

This clonotype was obtained from a human donor with severe aplastic anemia or a healthy control (not recorded which). The J gene is TRBJ1-1, the V gene TRBV7-9, with 7 bases matching TRBD1. Sequenced: sorted CD4+, CD8+, or CD8+CD57+ T cells (not recorded which) from PBMCs. The CDR3 region is CASSDHRGANEAFF. CDR3 DNA: TGTGCCAGCAGCGACCACAGGGGAGCTAATGAAGCTTTCTTT.